These T cell receptor beta chains were read from a single sample in a study of T-cell reconstitution after alpha-beta-depleted transplantation in children. TCRdb re-derived calls from the PCR reads in MiXCR, one entry per CDR3 protein. The table shows just under 350,000 distinct CDR3 sequences, with 15% to 20% occurring only once. Specimen: PBMCs, mostly from graft donor cells, collected 360 days after TCRalphabeta/CD19-depleted stem cell transplant. The source of these receptors is a male patient between 2 and 10 years old who had a stem cell transplant for acute lymphoblastic leukemia, so the T cells may come from the graft donor. CDR3s include the opening cysteine and the closing phenylalanine or tryptophan. The D gene is left open where the match is weak. Part of the rows lack a size; the others show once, few, many or a class for expanded clones.

d_call	v_call	clone_size	j_call	cdr3_aa	cdr3_nt
TRBD1	TRBV20-1	NA	TRBJ2-6	CSARDRAGANVLTF	TGCAGTGCTAGGGACAGGGCTGGGGCCAACGTCCTGACTTTC
NA	TRBV5-1	few	TRBJ1-1	CASTANIGWNTEAFF	TGCGCCAGCACTGCAAATATCGGGTGGAACACTGAAGCTTTCTTT
NA	TRBV18	NA	TRBJ1-1	CASSPRGATEAFF	TGTGCCAGCTCACCAAGGGGAGCAACTGAAGCTTTCTTT
NA	TRBV28	few	TRBJ1-5	CASSPPGTSSNQPQHF	TGTGCCAGCAGTCCGCCCGGGACGTCTAGCAATCAGCCCCAGCATTTT
NA	TRBV3-1	few	TRBJ1-1	CASSPHEGGHEAFF	TGTGCCAGCAGCCCCCACGAAGGGGGGCATGAAGCTTTCTTT
NA	TRBV7-9	few	TRBJ2-1	CASSLGGGSPNNEQFF	TGTGCCAGCAGCTTAGGAGGGGGGAGTCCCAACAATGAGCAGTTCTTC
NA	TRBV20-1	few	TRBJ1-5	CSASARRNQPQHF	TGCAGTGCGAGCGCCAGGAGGAATCAGCCCCAGCATTTT
TRBD2	TRBV5-1	many	TRBJ2-7	CASSFLAGTGSYEQYF	TGCGCCAGCAGCTTTCTAGCGGGAACGGGCTCCTACGAGCAGTACTTC
NA	TRBV27	NA	TRBJ1-6	CASRGVYNSPLHF	TGTGCCAGCAGGGGCGTGTACAATTCACCCCTCCACTTT
NA	TRBV28	NA	TRBJ1-4	CASKGGVGEVREKLFF	TGTGCCAGCAAGGGTGGTGTAGGGGAGGTGCGAGAAAAACTGTTTTTT
TRBD2	TRBV5-1	NA	TRBJ2-3	CASSLVSGGSTTDTQYF	TGCGCCAGCAGCTTGGTTTCGGGCGGGAGCACCACAGATACGCAGTATTTT
NA	TRBV4-2	few	TRBJ1-1	CASSQESGGSTEAFF	TGTGCCAGCAGCCAAGAGTCCGGGGGAAGTACTGAAGCTTTCTTT
TRBD2	TRBV3-1	few	TRBJ2-3	CASSQERTRSDTQYF	TGTGCCAGCAGCCAAGAACGGACTAGGAGCGATACGCAGTATTTT
NA	TRBV29-1	NA	TRBJ2-7	CSVAEPNYYEQYF	TGCAGCGTTGCGGAGCCCAACTACTACGAGCAGTACTTC
NA	TRBV6-1	NA	TRBJ2-3	CASSSLGLGTDTQYF	TGTGCCAGCAGCTCCCTGGGACTTGGCACAGATACGCAGTATTTT
NA	TRBV7-9	NA	TRBJ2-1	CASPGGTISSYNEQFF	TGTGCCAGTCCCGGAGGCACAATTTCATCCTACAATGAGCAGTTCTTC
NA	TRBV18	few	TRBJ2-5	CASSERLALRGTQYF	TGTGCCAGCTCAGAGCGGTTGGCCCTACGAGGGACCCAGTACTTC
NA	TRBV7-8	many	TRBJ1-5	CASSLRYSNQPQHF	TGTGCCAGCAGCTTAAGGTATAGCAATCAGCCCCAGCATTTT
TRBD2	TRBV6-1	many	TRBJ2-7	CASAGLAGGPSYEQYF	TGTGCCAGCGCGGGACTAGCGGGAGGGCCCTCCTACGAGCAGTACTTC
NA	TRBV4-2	NA	TRBJ2-1	CASSQEDISYNEQFF	TGTGCCAGCAGCCAAGAGGATATCTCCTACAATGAGCAGTTCTTC
NA	TRBV12-3/TRBV12-4	few	TRBJ2-2	CASSLGTWELFF	TGTGCCAGCAGTTTAGGCACTTGGGAGCTGTTTTTT
NA	TRBV29-1	NA	TRBJ2-7	CSVEDDQRGYEQYF	TGCAGCGTTGAAGATGACCAAAGAGGCTACGAGCAGTACTTC
NA	TRBV6-2/TRBV6-3	many	TRBJ2-2	CASRPGAGELFF	TGTGCCAGCAGACCGGGAGCAGGGGAGCTGTTTTTT
TRBD2	TRBV19	NA	TRBJ2-1	CASSPGTTTYNEQFF	TGTGCCAGTAGTCCCGGGACTACCACCTACAATGAGCAGTTCTTC
TRBD1	TRBV20-1	many	TRBJ1-5	CSANRGDSNQPQHF	TGCAGTGCGAACAGGGGGGATAGCAATCAGCCCCAGCATTTT
TRBD1	TRBV12-3/TRBV12-4	NA	TRBJ1-5	CASSSQGKQPQHF	TGTGCCAGCAGCTCACAGGGGAAGCAGCCCCAGCATTTT
NA	TRBV9	NA	TRBJ2-7	CASSVGTISYEQYF	TGTGCCAGCAGCGTCGGGACGATCTCCTACGAGCAGTACTTC
TRBD2	TRBV10-3	many	TRBJ2-7	CAIRAGLAVSYEQYF	TGTGCCATCAGAGCTGGACTAGCGGTTTCCTACGAGCAGTACTTC
NA	TRBV20-1	many	TRBJ1-2	CSARIGKGNYGYTF	TGCAGTGCTAGGATCGGGAAGGGGAACTATGGCTACACCTTC
NA	TRBV18	many	TRBJ2-7	CASSPTGFPYEQYF	TGTGCCAGCTCACCAACGGGGTTCCCCTACGAGCAGTACTTC
NA	TRBV12-3/TRBV12-4	few	TRBJ2-7	CASRLGGLDEQYF	TGTGCCAGCAGGCTGGGGGGGCTCGACGAGCAGTACTTC
TRBD1	TRBV12-3/TRBV12-4	few	TRBJ2-7	CASSSGTAYYEQYF	TGTGCCAGCAGCTCCGGGACAGCCTACTACGAGCAGTACTTC
TRBD2	TRBV5-1	few	TRBJ2-3	CASSLPGLANTDTQYF	TGCGCCAGCAGCTTGCCCGGACTAGCGAACACAGATACGCAGTATTTT
TRBD2	TRBV5-1	few	TRBJ2-5	CASSKTSRGETQYF	TGCGCCAGCAGCAAGACTAGCCGGGGAGAGACCCAGTACTTC
NA	TRBV5-1	many	TRBJ2-1	CASSPRQVYNEQFF	TGCGCCAGCAGCCCAAGACAGGTATACAATGAGCAGTTCTTC
TRBD2	TRBV7-8	NA	TRBJ2-7	CASSLVGASGTIEQYF	TGTGCCAGCAGCTTAGTTGGGGCTAGCGGGACTATCGAGCAGTACTTC